Listed below are T cell receptor beta chains from one sample, sequenced in a study of naive and memory T cell subsets. Via MiXCR, TCRdb re-called the UMI-ligation and nested PCR reads, giving one row per CDR3 protein. The sample lists about 37,000 distinct CDR3 sequences, around 10% occurring once. Sample: skin, taken from a tuberculin skin test site. All receptors come from an adult in good health. The CDR3 runs from the conserved cysteine through the conserved F or W. D genes are given only for firm matches. Where a row states a size, it is once, few, many or the class of an expanded clone; other rows omit it.

V	J	size	D	CDR3	DNA
TRBV11-2	TRBJ2-2	many	NA	CASSFIVLTGELFF	TGTGCCAGCAGCTTTATAGTTCTAACCGGGGAGCTGTTTTTT
TRBV20-1	TRBJ1-2	many	NA	CSARGVGDYGYTF	TGCAGTGCTAGAGGGGTGGGTGACTATGGCTACACCTTC
TRBV6-5	TRBJ2-7	many	NA	CASSYRTNAGEQYF	TGTGCCAGCAGTTACCGGACTAACGCGGGGGAGCAGTACTTC
TRBV29-1	TRBJ1-4	NA	NA	CSVDRGDGEKLFF	TGCAGCGTTGACCGGGGTGACGGGGAAAAACTGTTTTTT
TRBV6-5	TRBJ1-5	many	NA	CASSTRGSQPQHF	TGTGCCAGCAGTACCAGGGGATCTCAGCCCCAGCATTTT
TRBV27	TRBJ1-2	NA	NA	CASSLLHGGNDHDYTF	TGTGCCAGCAGTTTACTTCACGGGGGCAACGATCATGACTACACCTTC
TRBV29-1	TRBJ1-1	many	TRBD1	CSVSHGTGMNTEAFF	TGCAGCGTCTCCCACGGGACAGGGATGAACACTGAAGCTTTCTTT
TRBV12-3/TRBV12-4	TRBJ2-5	few	TRBD1	CASSPGQGYFLETQYF	TGTGCCAGCAGTCCAGGACAGGGGTACTTTCTTGAGACCCAGTACTTC
TRBV18	TRBJ2-1	many	TRBD2	CASSRGTSGAAYNEQFF	TGTGCCAGCTCACGAGGGACTAGCGGAGCCGCCTACAATGAGCAGTTCTTC
TRBV3-1	TRBJ2-2	NA	NA	CASSQRAPGELFF	TGTGCCAGCAGCCAACGTGCGCCCGGGGAGCTGTTTTTT
TRBV30	TRBJ1-1	few	NA	CAWSTSRYTEAFF	TGTGCCTGGAGTACCTCCCGGTACACTGAAGCTTTCTTT
TRBV28	TRBJ2-5	NA	TRBD1	CASSSRGHDETQYF	TGTGCCAGCAGTTCGAGGGGGCACGACGAGACCCAGTACTTC
TRBV2	TRBJ2-1	many	NA	CASSEVLGQTKQFF	TGTGCCAGCAGTGAAGTACTGGGGCAGACCAAGCAGTTCTTC
TRBV19	TRBJ2-1	few	NA	CASSVGTTYNEQFF	TGTGCCAGTAGTGTCGGGACGACCTACAATGAGCAGTTCTTC
TRBV18	TRBJ2-7	many	TRBD2	CASSPPGLAGGTAYEQYF	TGTGCCAGCTCACCACCGGGACTAGCGGGAGGAACCGCCTACGAGCAGTACTTC
TRBV27	TRBJ2-5	NA	TRBD1	CASSLRNRGRETQYF	TGTGCCAGCAGTTTAAGGAACAGGGGGAGAGAGACCCAGTACTTC